These 6 T cell receptor beta chains were all obtained from the same sample, sequenced in a study of T-cell memory formation after mild COVID-19. TCRdb itself ran the 5' RACE reads through MiXCR, one entry per CDR3 protein. The sample includes about 450,000 distinct CDR3 sequences, 23% seen only once; the top ten take around 13%. The sequenced sample consisted of PBMCs or a T cell subset sorted from them (not recorded which). Receptor source: an adult woman who had mild COVID-19 (a few samples of this study predate the infection). Cell type and time point are not known.

This clonotype came up a few times. V and J are TRBV4-1 and TRBJ2-7, with 13 nucleotides matching TRBD2. Trimming removed 4 bases from V and 2 bases from J; junction bases left unmatched: 8. The CDR3 is made up of 17 amino acids. Germline V gene sequence: CDR1 MGHRA, CDR2 YSYEKL. CDR3 residues: CASSRRLAGGLTYEQYF. In nucleotides, the CDR3 is TGCGCCAGCAGCCGCCGACTAGCGGGGGGTCTCACCTACGAGCAGTACTTC.

This clonotype has only a few counts. V usage is TRBV5-1 and J usage is TRBJ2-7, with TRBD1 matching 8 bases. V lost 2 bases and J lost 7; bases outside the gene matches: 8. Per germline, CDR1 SGHRS and CDR2 YFSETQ. There are 14 residues in the CDR3. This chain's CDR3 is CASSFGSGGEEQYF. The CDR3, as DNA: TGCGCCAGCAGCTTTGGTTCAGGGGGCGAAGAGCAGTACTTC.

The chain employs TRBV25-1 and TRBJ2-3, with 11 positions matching TRBD2. Germline lookup yields CDR1 MGHDK and CDR2 SYGVNS. The CDR3 has 16 amino acids. V gave up 4 bases and J gave up 3 bases; unmatched junction bases: 6. The CDR3 loop is CASSGAGTSGTDTQYF. Here the CDR3 DNA reads TGTGCCAGCAGTGGGGCCGGGACTAGCGGTACAGATACGCAGTATTTT. Supplemented by reference TRBV25-1 and TRBJ2-3, the full variable domain reads EADIYQTPRYLVIGTGKKITLECSQTMGHDKMYWYQQDPGMELHLIHYSYGVNSTEKGDLSSESTVSRIRTEHFPLTLESARPSHTSQYLCASSGAGTSGTDTQYFGPGTRLTVL.

The chain joins TRBV20-1 to TRBJ1-1; D is perhaps TRBD1 (6 bases). This CDR3 has 12 amino acids. Between the trimmed V and J ends, which lost 8 bases and 2 bases, there was a span of 12 bases. Germline CDR1 and CDR2: DFQATT and SNEGSKA (reference sequence). As DNA, the CDR3 is TGCAGTCCCCCCGGGGGCAACACTGAAGCTTTCTTT. This encodes CSPPGGNTEAFF.

The J gene is TRBJ2-7, the V gene TRBV12-3 or TRBV12-4; D is unresolved. This CDR3 is 12 amino acids long. V lost 3 bases, J lost 6 bases, and 9 bases lay in between. The CDR3 sequence is CASSFSRLEQYF. The CDR3 DNA reads TGTGCCAGCAGTTTCTCCAGGCTCGAGCAGTACTTC.

This clonotype was counted at least ten times. This chain joins TRBV3-1 and TRBJ2-5; 8 bases match TRBD1. J was trimmed by 3 bases and V by 6 bases; bases with no gene match: 12. Germline values: CDR1 LGHDT, CDR2 YNNKEL (reference sequence). This CDR3 region has 16 residues. The CDR3 coding sequence is TGTGCCAGCAGTGATTATAGGACAGGGCACAAAGAGACCCAGTACTTC. Protein sequence: CASSDYRTGHKETQYF.